Shown below are 19 T cell receptor beta chains from a single sample sequenced in a study of technical replicates of blood from a few donors. This table comes from immunoSEQ multiplex PCR, and its TCRdb copy is limited to in-frame clones, with some not included. Of around 73,000 clones in the sample, 90% were seen once. Sample: PBMCs. The receptors were sampled from a human donor in good health. Some clones in this sample may be carry-over from other donors' samples.

This rearrangement joins TRBV5-6 to TRBJ1-5; 7 bases align to TRBD1. V shed 4 bases, J shed 4 bases, and the junction held 8 bases outside the gene matches. CDR3 length: 15 amino acids. Germline-derived CDR1 and CDR2 are SGHDT and YYEEEE. The CDR3 nucleotides read TGTGCCAGCAGCACGACAGGGTGGGGGAATCAGCCCCAGCATTTT. Amino acids: CASSTTGWGNQPQHF.

The rearrangement joins TRBV5-1 to TRBJ2-7; no definite D call. The CDR3 is 17 residues long. Trimming took off 0 bases at V and 1 base at J, with 17 bases between the two ends. In germline, CDR1 is SGHRS, CDR2 YFSETQ. The CDR3, as DNA: TGCGCCAGCAGCTTGGCCAAGCTGAGCGAGGCGTCCTACGAGCAGTACTTC. It yields the protein CASSLAKLSEASYEQYF.

The chain employs TRBV7-2 and TRBJ2-3; D is unresolved. This CDR3 has 12 residues. The germline gives CDR1 SGHTA, CDR2 FQGNSA. Trimming removed 5 bases from V and 6 bases from J, with 9 bases in between. In DNA, the CDR3 is TGTGCCAGCAGCAACTTTGTTGATACGCAGTATTTT. It encodes CASSNFVDTQYF.

The rearrangement uses TRBV2 and TRBJ2-7, with a tentative D call TRBD1 (6 bases). V shed 3 bases and J shed 6 bases, with 21 bases lying between them. The CDR3 totals 16 residues. Germline CDR1 SNHLY, CDR2 FYNNEI. CDR3 protein: CASSDAGVGRGGEQYF. The DNA for the CDR3 is TGTGCCAGCAGTGATGCGGGTGTGGGCAGGGGTGGCGAGCAGTACTTC.

V usage is TRBV30 and J usage is TRBJ2-1; tentatively, D is TRBD2 (5 bases). In germline, CDR1 is GTSNPN, CDR2 SVGIG (reference sequence). This CDR3 is built from 16 residues. Between the trimmed V and J ends, which lost 4 bases and 0 bases, there was a span of 16 bases. This chain's CDR3 is CAWTRKDSVSYNEQFF. The CDR3 coding sequence is TGTGCCTGGACCAGGAAGGACTCGGTCTCCTACAATGAGCAGTTCTTC.

In this sample, this clone turned up once. The rearrangement uses TRBV6-5 and TRBJ1-2, with a weak D call TRBD1 (6 bases). The CDR3 spans 14 residues. The V gene lost 4 bases and the J gene lost 7 bases, with 16 bases spanning the gap. Looked up from germline, CDR1 is MNHEY and CDR2 is SVGAGI. CDR3 sequence reads: CASSSTGSRGGYTF. Written as DNA, the CDR3 is TGTGCCAGCAGTTCGACAGGTTCCCGGGGTGGCTACACCTTC.

CDR3 sequence reads: CASSQTDTYGYTF. The CDR3 DNA follows: TGTGCCAGCAGCCAGACAGATACCTATGGCTACACCTTC. The chain joins TRBV7-2 to TRBJ1-2, with D perhaps TRBD1 (5 bases). Trimming removed 5 bases at V and 4 bases at J, with 11 bases between. Germline V gene data show CDR1 as SGHTA and CDR2 as FQGNSA. The CDR3 has 13 residues.

In its sample, this clone was seen a few times. The chain recombines TRBV10-3 with TRBJ1-1; the D gene is possibly TRBD1 (5 bases). In germline, CDR1 is ENHRY, CDR2 SYGVKD. CDR3 length equals 13 residues. The ends were cut back, 5 bases at V and 1 base at J, with 8 bases in the middle. The CDR3 spells CAISKQENTEAFF. The CDR3 DNA is TGTGCCATCAGTAAACAGGAGAACACTGAAGCTTTCTTT.

The gene calls are TRBV7-9 and TRBJ2-4; tentatively, D is TRBD2 (6 bases). The CDR3 extends over 17 amino acids. CDR1 and CDR2 from the germline V gene are SEHNR and FQNEAQ (reference sequence). V shed 1 base and J shed 1 base, with 14 bases lying between them. The CDR3 coding sequence is TGTGCCAGCAGCTTAGGTATCGACCGGGGGGCCAAAAACATTCAGTACTTC. It yields the protein CASSLGIDRGAKNIQYF.

The chain links TRBV7-3 to TRBJ1-2, with D possibly TRBD1 on 6 matching bases. V was clipped by 2 bases and J by 8 bases, with 12 bases between them. The CDR3 extends over 13 amino acids. The germline V gene encodes CDR1 SGHTA and CDR2 FQGTGA. The CDR3 sequence: CASSLQGRGGYTF. The CDR3 DNA reads TGTGCCAGCAGCTTACAGGGGCGAGGCGGCTACACCTTC.

This rearrangement joins TRBV25-1 to TRBJ1-6, with D possibly TRBD1 on 5 matching bases. Per germline, CDR1 MGHDK and CDR2 SYGVNS. The CDR3 has 13 amino acids. Between the trimmed V and J ends, which lost 8 bases and 6 bases, there was a span of 11 bases. The CDR3 DNA is TGTGCCAGCTCCGCCCAGGGTAATTCACCCCTCCACTTT. Amino acids: CASSAQGNSPLHF.

The chain recombines TRBV19 with TRBJ1-4; possibly TRBD1 for D (5 bases). This CDR3 region has 16 residues. CDR1 is LNHDA, CDR2 SQIVND, per germline (reference sequence). V dropped 3 bases and J dropped 2 bases, with 13 bases sitting between them. CDR3 bases: TGTGCCAGTAGTATCTACGGCGGGGGGACTAATGAAAAACTGTTTTTT. Protein: CASSIYGGGTNEKLFF.

The rearrangement joins TRBV6-6 to TRBJ2-7; D is ambiguous. Trimming pared 0 bases from V and 5 bases from J, leaving 5 bases between. CDR1 is MNHNY, CDR2 SVGAGI, per germline (reference sequence). There are 12 residues in the CDR3. CDR3 DNA: TGTGCCAGCAGTTACTCTGCGGACGAGCAGTACTTC. Residues: CASSYSADEQYF.

This chain connects TRBV4-3 to TRBJ2-3, with 7 bases identical to TRBD2. Per germline, CDR1 LGHNA and CDR2 YSLEER. This CDR3 comprises 12 residues. The trim removed 4 bases at V and 13 bases at J, leaving 8 bases unmatched. CDR3 DNA sequence: TGCGCCAGCAGCCTATATAGGACTAGTAAGTATTTT. The encoded protein is CASSLYRTSKYF.

Worth noting for this clone: The sample carries other DNA sequences with the same CDR3. The J gene is TRBJ1-2, the V gene TRBV19; D is undetermined. CDR3 length: 11 amino acids. Germline-derived CDR1 and CDR2 are LNHDA and SQIVND (reference sequence). Trimming left V 5 bases short and J 2 bases short, with 3 bases between. CDR3 loop: CASSLNYGYTF. The CDR3, as DNA: TGTGCCAGTAGTCTAAACTATGGCTACACCTTC.

This chain connects TRBV19 to TRBJ1-2, with 7 positions matching TRBD1. The germline V gene has CDR1 LNHDA and CDR2 SQIVND (reference sequence). This CDR3 spans 13 amino acids. The V segment lost 4 bases and the J segment 6 bases; nucleotides outside the gene matches: 5. CDR3 DNA sequence: TGTGCCAGTAGTACAGGGGGTGGTAATGGCTACACCTTC. Translated, it gives CASSTGGGNGYTF.

This rearrangement joins TRBV6-1 to TRBJ1-4; weak D call: TRBD1 (6 bases). Germline V lookup: CDR1 MNHNS, CDR2 SASEGT. With 9 bases removed from V and 0 bases from J, the gap between germline ends came to 14 bases. This CDR3 spans 15 amino acids. The CDR3 region has the DNA TGTGCCAGTGGGGGCGGCTCTGCAACTAATGAAAAACTGTTTTTT. The encoded protein is CASGGGSATNEKLFF.

The rearrangement uses TRBV29-1 and TRBJ1-2; TRBD1 might be the D (6 bases). The CDR3 length is 11 residues. CDR1 and CDR2 (germline): SQVTM, ANQGSEA. V gave up 7 bases and J gave up 4 bases, with 10 bases separating them. DNA for the CDR3: TGCAGCGGTTCAGGGGTCTATGGCTACACCTTC. Its translation is CSGSGVYGYTF.

This clone has just one count. The gene calls are TRBV9 and TRBJ2-7; the D gene is possibly TRBD2 (5 bases). This CDR3 is 15 amino acids long. Looked up from germline, CDR1 is SGDLS and CDR2 is YYNGEE. The germline V and J ends were trimmed by 0 bases and 3 bases, with 13 bases remaining between them. The CDR3 protein is CASSVEPGVGYEQYF. The CDR3 DNA reads as TGTGCCAGCAGCGTAGAACCCGGGGTGGGCTACGAGCAGTACTTC.